The rows below give T cell receptor beta chains drawn from one sample of a study of blood T cell repertoires in COVID-19. Produced via immunoSEQ multiplex PCR; TCRdb's table is partial and in-frame only. In the table there are fewer than 500,000 clones, 80% to 90% of which are singletons. Sequencing input: PBMCs or T cells enriched from blood (not recorded which). These receptors all come from a man younger than 45 who had recovered from COVID-19. The CDR3 runs from the conserved cysteine through the conserved F or W. A D gene is named only where the DNA matches it firmly. The size field is filled for only some rows; it gives once, few, many or a size class.

TRBD2	-	TRBV9	TRBJ2-1	CASSALAGTSHNEQFF	TGTGCCAGCAGCGCCCTAGCGGGGACATCCCACAATGAGCAGTTCTTC
TRBD1	-	TRBV20-1	TRBJ1-2	CSASNGQGADGYTF	TGCAGTGCTAGTAACGGACAGGGGGCTGATGGCTACACCTTC
-	once	TRBV5-4	TRBJ2-7	CASSLAGRTYEQYF	TGTGCCAGCAGCCTGGCTGGCCGTACCTACGAGCAGTACTTC
-	once	TRBV11-1	TRBJ2-7	CASSLGGSSPYEQYF	TGTGCCAGCAGCTTAGGAGGGTCCAGCCCCTACGAGCAGTACTTC
-	-	TRBV27	TRBJ2-7	CASSLSFQGPEQYF	TGTGCCAGCAGTTTATCGTTCCAGGGTCCCGAGCAGTACTTC
-	few	TRBV12-5	TRBJ2-3	CASGFGSTSSDTQYF	TGTGCTAGTGGTTTCGGTAGTACTTCTTCGGATACGCAGTATTTT
-	-	TRBV6-5	TRBJ2-6	CASSYGSFSGANVLTF	TGTGCCAGCAGTTACGGCTCGTTCTCTGGGGCCAACGTCCTGACTTTC
TRBD2	-	TRBV28	TRBJ2-7	CASSLLGEGEQYF	TGTGCCAGCAGTTTACTAGGGGAGGGCGAGCAGTACTTC
-	-	TRBV4-1	TRBJ1-3	CASSPSPQGNGNTIYF	TGCGCCAGCAGCCCCAGTCCTCAGGGTAACGGAAACACCATATATTTT
-	-	TRBV28	TRBJ1-1	CASSQVRANTEAFF	TGTGCCAGCTCTCAGGTGAGGGCCAACACTGAAGCTTTCTTT
-	-	TRBV10-3	TRBJ1-2	CAIGAGGGGLRYTF	TGTGCCATCGGAGCGGGAGGGGGGGGACTGCGCTACACCTTC
TRBD2	-	TRBV20-1	TRBJ2-3	CSASRGEGTDTQYF	TGCAGTGCTAGTCGGGGGGAAGGGACAGATACGCAGTATTTT
-	once	TRBV5-1	TRBJ2-2	CASSEGVGTGELFF	TGCGCCAGCAGCGAAGGGGTTGGGACCGGGGAGCTGTTTTTT
TRBD2	-	TRBV5-1	TRBJ2-3	CASSLVLAGDTDTQYF	TGCGCCAGCAGCTTGGTGTTAGCGGGAGATACAGATACGCAGTATTTT
TRBD2	-	TRBV27	TRBJ2-7	CASSLAPPLAGHYEQYF	TGTGCCAGCAGTTTAGCCCCCCCACTAGCGGGACACTACGAGCAGTACTTC
TRBD1	-	TRBV6-4	TRBJ1-1	CAISDGTGNTEAFF	TGTGCCATCAGTGATGGGACAGGGAACACTGAAGCTTTCTTT
TRBD2	-	TRBV7-3	TRBJ2-5	CASSGLAGPQETQYF	TGTGCCAGCAGTGGACTAGCGGGGCCTCAAGAGACCCAGTACTTC
-	-	TRBV12-3/TRBV12-4	TRBJ1-1	CASSLQGFTEAFF	TGTGCCAGCAGTTTACAGGGGTTCACTGAAGCTTTCTTT
-	few	TRBV29-1	TRBJ1-4	CSAGKGGGEKLFF	TGCAGCGCGGGGAAGGGAGGTGGCGAAAAACTGTTTTTT
TRBD1	-	TRBV6-2/TRBV6-3	TRBJ2-1	CASSLDRVINEQFF	TGTGCCAGCAGTTTGGACAGGGTCATCAATGAGCAGTTCTTC
-	-	TRBV6-4	TRBJ1-3	CASSDSGGTIYF	TGTGCCAGCAGTGACTCGGGGGGCACCATATATTTT
-	few	TRBV5-4	TRBJ2-7	CASSRGLQGSYEQYF	TGTGCCAGCAGCAGGGGACTTCAAGGTTCCTACGAGCAGTACTTC
-	-	TRBV11-1	TRBJ2-4	CASSLAQGLAKNIQYF	TGTGCCAGCAGCCTCGCCCAGGGACTAGCCAAAAACATTCAGTACTTC
TRBD1	-	TRBV28	TRBJ1-3	CASRPGTASLNTIYF	TGTGCCAGCAGGCCTGGGACAGCTAGCTTAAACACCATATATTTT
-	-	TRBV5-4	TRBJ2-3	CASSLESGDTQYF	TGTGCCAGCAGCTTGGAATCCGGGGATACGCAGTATTTT
-	once	TRBV18	TRBJ1-2	CASSMRDYGYTF	TGTGCCAGCTCAATGAGAGACTATGGCTACACCTTC
TRBD1	-	TRBV9	TRBJ1-1	CASRTGTGVTEAFF	TGTGCCAGCAGGACAGGGACAGGGGTGACTGAAGCTTTCTTT
-	-	TRBV7-3	TRBJ2-7	CASSLILGEQYF	TGTGCCAGCAGCTTAATACTAGGCGAGCAGTACTTC
TRBD2	-	TRBV7-9	TRBJ2-1	CASSLLAGDLNEQFF	TGTGCCAGCAGCTTACTAGCGGGAGACCTCAATGAGCAGTTCTTC
TRBD1	-	TRBV28	TRBJ2-7	CASSLAGTADSYEQYF	TGTGCCAGCAGTCTCGCCGGGACAGCCGACTCCTACGAGCAGTACTTC
TRBD1	-	TRBV10-3	TRBJ1-2	CAISGQGNYGYTF	TGTGCCATCAGTGGACAGGGGAACTATGGCTACACCTTC
TRBD2	-	TRBV24-1	TRBJ2-5	CATRSAGEETQYF	TGTGCCACCAGATCAGCGGGAGAGGAGACCCAGTACTTC
TRBD2	-	TRBV3-1/TRBV3-2	TRBJ2-5	CASSQGLLAVQETQYF	TGTGCCAGCAGCCAGGGCTTGCTAGCGGTCCAAGAGACCCAGTACTTC
-	-	TRBV7-9	TRBJ2-7	CASSSGWGREYEQYF	TGTGCCAGCAGCTCGGGGTGGGGGCGCGAGTACGAGCAGTACTTC
-	-	TRBV14	TRBJ1-2	CASSPLDRDNYGYTF	TGTGCCAGCAGCCCGCTGGACAGAGACAACTATGGCTACACCTTC
TRBD1	-	TRBV5-4	TRBJ1-4	CASSLGTGSGKLFF	TGTGCCAGCAGCTTGGGGACAGGGTCGGGAAAACTGTTTTTT
TRBD1	-	TRBV5-1	TRBJ1-2	CASSLWTGENYGYTF	TGCGCCAGCAGCTTGTGGACAGGCGAGAACTATGGCTACACCTTC
TRBD1	-	TRBV5-1	TRBJ2-4	CASSYGTGDKNIQYF	TGCGCCAGCAGTTATGGGACAGGAGACAAAAACATTCAGTACTTC
-	-	TRBV5-1	TRBJ2-1	CASSLAVVAVNYNEQFF	TGCGCCAGCAGCTTGGCGGTGGTAGCGGTAAACTACAATGAGCAGTTCTTC
TRBD1	-	TRBV6-5	TRBJ2-7	CASSNDRAAGYEQYF	TGTGCCAGCAGTAACGACAGGGCGGCCGGTTACGAGCAGTACTTC
-	-	TRBV27	TRBJ2-1	CASSLSRGDEQFF	TGTGCCAGCAGTTTATCTAGAGGCGATGAGCAGTTCTTC
TRBD2	-	TRBV28	TRBJ2-5	CASSPGLAGQETQYF	TGTGCCAGCAGCCCGGGACTAGCGGGTCAAGAGACCCAGTACTTC
TRBD1	-	TRBV5-1	TRBJ2-7	CASSRTGGQHYEQYF	TGCGCCAGCAGCAGGACAGGGGGGCAGCACTACGAGCAGTACTTC
-	-	TRBV15	TRBJ2-2	CATSTRQANTGELFF	TGTGCCACCAGCACCCGACAGGCAAACACCGGGGAGCTGTTTTTT
TRBD2	-	TRBV15	TRBJ2-1	CATRGTSGHNEQFF	TGTGCCACCCGAGGGACTAGCGGACACAATGAGCAGTTCTTC
-	-	TRBV4-1	TRBJ2-1	CASSQDRTSWGEQFF	TGCGCCAGCAGCCAAGATCGTACTAGCTGGGGCGAGCAGTTCTTC
-	few	TRBV4-1	TRBJ2-5	CASSQDPGEKTQYF	TGCGCCAGCAGCCAAGACCCAGGTGAGAAGACCCAGTACTTC
TRBD2	-	TRBV12-3/TRBV12-4	TRBJ2-7	CASSLAGVYEQYF	TGTGCCAGCAGTCTAGCGGGAGTCTACGAGCAGTACTTC
-	-	TRBV27	TRBJ2-7	CASSLTERGIEQYF	TGTGCCAGCAGTTTAACTGAAAGAGGCATCGAGCAGTACTTC
-	-	TRBV30	TRBJ2-2	CAWSPGLNTGELFF	TGTGCCTGGAGTCCTGGACTTAACACCGGGGAGCTGTTTTTT
-	-	TRBV7-9	TRBJ1-2	CASSLGLYGYTF	TGTGCCAGCAGCCTGGGACTCTATGGCTACACCTTC
-	once	TRBV7-2	TRBJ1-5	CASSSDPGQPQHF	TGTGCCAGCAGCTCAGATCCAGGCCAGCCCCAGCATTTT
-	few	TRBV28	TRBJ1-5	CASSPNADKNQPQHF	TGTGCCAGCAGTCCAAACGCAGACAAAAATCAGCCCCAGCATTTT
-	-	TRBV28	TRBJ2-1	CASSLPSSRGNEQFF	TGTGCCAGCAGCCTTCCTTCATCCCGGGGTAATGAGCAGTTCTTC
TRBD2	once	TRBV30	TRBJ2-1	CAWSVLAGVRNEQFF	TGTGCCTGGAGTGTACTAGCGGGAGTAAGAAATGAGCAGTTCTTC
TRBD1	-	TRBV9	TRBJ2-7	CASSVSTGTAYEQYF	TGTGCCAGCAGCGTATCGACAGGGACCGCCTACGAGCAGTACTTC